Shown below are 19 T cell receptor beta chains from a single sample sequenced in a study of CD8 T cells in ankylosing spondylitis. One entry per CDR3 protein, called by TCRdb with MiXCR from the 5' RACE reads. The table records 130,000 or so distinct CDR3 sequences, over 6.5% of them present only once. Material: blood, either unsorted or a sorted T cell fraction (not recorded which). Source of these receptors: a male donor with ankylosing spondylitis or in good health (not recorded which).

This clonotype was seen at least ten times. The chain is built from TRBV7-8 and TRBJ2-7; D may be TRBD1 (6 bases). Germline CDR1 SGHVS, CDR2 FQNEAQ. The germline V and J ends were trimmed by 5 bases and 3 bases, with 14 bases remaining between them. This CDR3 spans 14 amino acids. CDR3 DNA sequence: TGTGCCAGCAGCACCAGGACAGTCCTCTACGAGCAGTACTTC. Its protein is CASSTRTVLYEQYF.

This clonotype appeared many times. The chain recombines TRBV30 with TRBJ1-1; the D gene is possibly TRBD1 (6 bases). CDR1 and CDR2 from the germline V gene are GTSNPN and SVGIG (reference sequence). The CDR3 consists of 13 residues. V dropped 2 bases and J dropped 0 bases, with 7 bases sitting between them. The CDR3 DNA sequence: TGTGCCTGGAGTAGGGGGGTGAACACTGAAGCTTTCTTT. Its translation is CAWSRGVNTEAFF. The full variable domain, with the rest looked up from reference TRBV30 and TRBJ1-1, is SQTIHQWPATLVQPVGSPLSLECTVEGTSNPNLYWYRQAAGRGLQLLFYSVGIGQISSEVPQNLSASRPQDRQFILSSKKLLLSDSGFYLCAWSRGVNTEAFFGQGTRLTVV.

This clonotype was picked up many times. This chain uses TRBV29-1 with TRBJ1-1; TRBD1 agrees at 8 bases. V dropped 8 bases and J dropped 4; count of bases not matched to a gene: 15. The CDR3 covers 15 residues. CDR1 is SQVTM and CDR2 is ANQGSEA in the germline V gene. CDR3 nucleotide sequence: TGCAGCCCGGCCGGGACAGGTGTAATTGGCACTGAAGCTTTCTTT. Its translation is CSPAGTGVIGTEAFF.

This clonotype was counted ten times or more. The chain carries TRBV12-3 or TRBV12-4 and TRBJ1-1; TRBD1 aligns across 11 bases. This CDR3 is built from 13 residues. With 5 bases clipped from V and 12 bases from J, the junction kept 8 bases outside the gene matches. The CDR3 DNA is TGTGCCAGCAGTCTTGGACAGGGGGCGCGGACTTTCTTT. Amino acids: CASSLGQGARTFF.

This clonotype has just a few counts. The V call is TRBV2, the J call TRBJ2-4, with TRBD1 matching over 10 bases. CDR3 length equals 18 residues. The V segment lost 2 bases and the J segment 6 bases; nucleotides outside the gene matches: 13. CDR1 SNHLY and CDR2 FYNNEI come from the germline V gene. The CDR3 is CASSEPWDRGALGNIQYF. The DNA of the CDR3 is TGTGCCAGCAGTGAACCTTGGGACAGGGGTGCGTTGGGAAACATTCAGTACTTC.

The J gene is TRBJ2-4, the V gene TRBV12-3 or TRBV12-4, with unresolved D. The CDR3 contains 15 residues. V gave up 3 bases and J gave up 0 bases, with 9 bases separating them. CDR3 DNA sequence: TGTGCCAGCAGTTTGGGCTCCCTAGCCAAAAACATTCAGTACTTC. This gives the protein CASSLGSLAKNIQYF.

This clonotype was detected many times. The rearrangement uses TRBV20-1 and TRBJ1-1, with 9 positions matching TRBD1. The length of the CDR3 is 15 residues. With V trimmed by 2 bases and J by 0 bases, 4 bases remained unmatched. In germline, CDR1 is DFQATT, CDR2 SNEGSKA (reference sequence). The CDR3 region is CSARRDRDLNTEAFF. CDR3 coding DNA: TGCAGTGCTAGACGGGACAGGGATCTGAACACTGAAGCTTTCTTT.

This clonotype came up many times. V and J are TRBV5-1 and TRBJ2-5; D not resolved. CDR3 length: 16 amino acids. Looked up from germline, CDR1 is SGHRS and CDR2 is YFSETQ. Trimming removed 0 bases from V and 5 bases from J, with 17 bases in between. CDR3 protein: CASSLATSRIEETQYF. In DNA form, the CDR3 reads TGCGCCAGCAGCTTGGCCACCAGCAGGATAGAGGAGACCCAGTACTTC.

This clonotype was observed at least ten times. The chain employs TRBV5-1 and TRBJ1-1; 7 nucleotides agree with TRBD1. The CDR3 consists of 14 residues. Trimming took 0 bases from V and 5 from J; bases not matched to a gene: 4. Per the germline V gene, CDR1 is SGHRS and CDR2 is YFSETQ. For the CDR3, the DNA is TGCGCCAGCAGCTTGGACAGGGGAGGAACTGAAGCTTTCTTT. Translation gives CASSLDRGGTEAFF.

This clonotype was counted at least ten times. The chain uses TRBV6-4 and TRBJ2-2; weak D call: TRBD2 (5 bases). In germline, CDR1 is MRHNA, CDR2 SNTAGT. This CDR3 has 13 residues. The V end lost 6 bases, the J end lost 5 bases, and 10 bases lay between the germline ends. Written as DNA, the CDR3 is TGTGCCAGCAGAAGGGAGCCTACCGGGGAGCTGTTTTTT. This encodes CASRREPTGELFF.

This clonotype showed up just a few times. The chain has TRBV7-2 and TRBJ2-2; TRBD1 matches 9 bases. V lost 6 bases and J lost 4; bases outside the gene matches: 3. Germline V gene sequence: CDR1 SGHTA, CDR2 FQGNSA. The CDR3 consists of 14 residues. The CDR3 coding sequence is TGTGCCAGCAGATCGACAGGGGGCACCGGGGAGCTGTTTTTT. Amino acids: CASRSTGGTGELFF.

In its sample, this clonotype was seen many times. The chain uses TRBV7-2 and TRBJ2-3, with D unclear. V gave up 2 bases and J gave up 1 base, with 7 bases separating them. Germline lookup yields CDR1 SGHTA and CDR2 FQGNSA. This CDR3 region has 14 residues. CDR3 region: CASSLMVGTDTQYF. CDR3 coding DNA: TGTGCCAGCAGCTTAATGGTGGGCACAGATACGCAGTATTTT.

The rearrangement uses TRBV15 and TRBJ2-1; D unclear. V lost 5 bases and J lost 9, with 17 bases in between. Germline values: CDR1 LNHNV, CDR2 YYDKDF (reference sequence). CDR3 length equals 14 residues. The CDR3 reads CATSHSEATGEQFF. DNA for the CDR3: TGTGCCACCAGCCATAGTGAGGCGACGGGTGAGCAGTTCTTC. Complete variable domain (other parts from reference TRBV15 and TRBJ2-1): DAMVIQNPRYQVTQFGKPVTLSCSQTLNHNVMYWYQQKSSQAPKLLFHYYDKDFNNEADTPDNFQSRRPNTSFCFLDIRSPGLGDTAMYLCATSHSEATGEQFFGPGTRLTVL.

This clonotype was recorded at least ten times. The rearrangement joins TRBV9 to TRBJ1-2, with 7 bases aligning to TRBD1. CDR3 size: 14 residues. The germline CDR1 and CDR2 sequences are SGDLS and YYNGEE. The V gene end was trimmed by 3 bases and the J gene end by 2 bases; junction bases not matched to a gene: 4. CDR3 coding DNA: TGTGCCAGCAGCGCTACAGGGGACAACTATGGCTACACCTTC. It encodes CASSATGDNYGYTF. The variable domain in full, with the rest retrieved from reference TRBV9 and TRBJ1-2, is DSGVTQTPKHLITATGQRVTLRCSPRSGDLSVYWYQQSLDQGLQFLIQYYNGEERAKGNILERFSAQQFPDLHSELNLSSLELGDSALYFCASSATGDNYGYTFGSGTRLTVV.

The sample holds many counts of this clonotype. CDR3 region: CSARVTMNTEAFF. The CDR3 nucleotides are TGCAGTGCTAGAGTGACTATGAACACTGAAGCTTTCTTT. This chain connects TRBV20-1 to TRBJ1-1; D remains unclear. V shed 1 base and J shed 0 bases, with 6 bases lying between them. Per the germline V gene, CDR1 is DFQATT and CDR2 is SNEGSKA (reference sequence). This CDR3 is built from 13 residues.

This clonotype came up many times. The chain combines TRBV5-1 with TRBJ2-7; unclear D gene. This CDR3 spans 14 amino acids. V lost 3 bases and J lost 4, with 14 bases in between. CDR1 is SGHRS, CDR2 YFSETQ, per germline. The CDR3 protein is CASSSVGIGYEQYF. In DNA, the CDR3 is TGCGCCAGCAGCTCCGTTGGGATCGGGTACGAGCAGTACTTC. Supplemented by reference TRBV5-1 and TRBJ2-7, the full variable domain reads KAGVTQTPRYLIKTRGQQVTLSCSPISGHRSVSWYQQTPGQGLQFLFEYFSETQRNKGNFPGRFSGRQFSNSRSEMNVSTLELGDSALYLCASSSVGIGYEQYFGPGTRLTVT.

This clonotype occurred many times. This chain links TRBV28 with TRBJ2-1; a possible D gene is TRBD2 (6 bases). Trimming stripped 7 bases from V and 3 bases from J, with 16 bases between. The germline gives CDR1 MDHEN, CDR2 SYDVKM. The length of the CDR3 is 15 residues. CDR3 residues: CASNALAFLYNEQFF. The CDR3 DNA follows: TGTGCCAGCAACGCCCTAGCGTTCCTCTACAATGAGCAGTTCTTC.

In this sample, this clonotype turned up many times. One end of the junction does not line up with germline, which may come from a read error. The chain recombines TRBV7-2 with TRBJ2-2, with TRBD2 identical over 10 bases. The CDR3 is 15 amino acids. Germline CDR1 and CDR2: SGHTA and FQGNSA. The CDR3 sequence: CASSVALAGAGELFF. The CDR3 coding sequence is TGTGCCAGCAGCGTAGCCCTAGCGGGAGCTGGGGAGCTGTTTTTT. Combining the CDR3 with reference TRBV7-2 and TRBJ2-2 gives the whole variable domain GAGVSQSPSNKVTEKGKDVELRCDPISGHTALYWYRQSLGQGLEFLIYFQGNSAPDKSGLPSDRFSAERTGGSVSTLTIQRTQQEDSAVYLCASSVALAGAGELFFGEGSRLTVL.

This clonotype turned up a few times. The rearrangement joins TRBV6-2 or TRBV6-3 to TRBJ2-3; D gene uncertain. The V end was cut by 5 bases, the J end by 6 bases, with 18 bases between. Germline CDR1 and CDR2: MNHEY and SVGEGT. CDR3 length equals 15 residues. CDR3 loop: CASSGVGSPADTQYF. CDR3 sequence (DNA): TGTGCCAGCAGTGGGGTCGGCTCCCCAGCGGATACGCAGTATTTT.